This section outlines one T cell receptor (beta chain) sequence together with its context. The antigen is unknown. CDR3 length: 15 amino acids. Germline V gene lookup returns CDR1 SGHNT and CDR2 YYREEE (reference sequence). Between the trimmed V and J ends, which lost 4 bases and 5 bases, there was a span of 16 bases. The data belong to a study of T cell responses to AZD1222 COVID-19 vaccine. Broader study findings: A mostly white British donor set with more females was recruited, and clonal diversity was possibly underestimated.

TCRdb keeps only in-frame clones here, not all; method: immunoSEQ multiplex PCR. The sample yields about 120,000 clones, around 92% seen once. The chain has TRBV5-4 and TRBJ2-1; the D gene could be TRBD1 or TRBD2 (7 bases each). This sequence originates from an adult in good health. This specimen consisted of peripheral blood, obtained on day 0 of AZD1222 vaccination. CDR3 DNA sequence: TGTGCCAGCAGCCCCCGGACTAGGGGGCACAATGAGCAGTTCTTC. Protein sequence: CASSPRTRGHNEQFF.